This TCR beta chain came from a study of Graves' ophthalmopathy and Graves' hyperthyroidism. Germline CDR1 reads MGHRA; CDR2 reads YSYEKL. V lost 0 bases to trimming and J lost 5 bases, with 13 bases between them. The CDR3 covers 15 residues. The study amplified TCR beta CDR3 regions using RNA transcripts. The authors performed first-round RT-PCR with HTBI primers and then a second-round multiplex PCR. TCRdb called the multiplex PCR reads again in MiXCR, with one record for every CDR3 protein. The profile shows roughly 400,000 distinct CDR3 sequences, approximately 17% of them singletons. This clonotype was seen a handful of times.

The V and J genes are TRBV4-1 and TRBJ2-5; no clear D gene. This TCR came from an adult woman with stable Graves' hyperthyroidism. Material: peripheral blood. CDR3 in DNA: TGCGCCAGCAGCCAAGATGTTGGGGAATTCGAGACCCAGTACTTC. It encodes CASSQDVGEFETQYF.